This T cell receptor beta chain is from a study of blood T cell repertoires in COVID-19. Study background: The United States, Italy and Spain were the sources of the acute and convalescent COVID-19 samples. Sample material is recorded as cDNA or gDNA derived from T cells, B-cell-depleted T cells, or PBMCs.

CDR3 length: 14 amino acids. V gave up 5 bases and J gave up 8 bases, with 16 bases separating them. CDR1 SEHNR and CDR2 FQNEAQ come from the germline V gene (reference sequence). Original processing methods: The assay estimated nucleated cells by amplifying reference gene primers. Method: immunoSEQ multiplex PCR; TCRdb's copy keeps in-frame clones and lacks some. V, J and clone size are those of that table, while D and trimming were read from the DNA. Of a few hundred thousand clones in the sample, about 85% were seen once. The sequencing input was peripheral blood. The TCR originated in a woman between 18 and 30 years old with acute or convalescent COVID-19. The chain joins TRBV7-9 to TRBJ2-1, with D possibly matching TRBD2 (6 bases). The CDR3 DNA follows: TGTGCCAGCAGCCTTAGGGACTTAGGGGATGAGCAGTTCTTC. Protein product: CASSLRDLGDEQFF.